The clone carrying this T cell receptor beta chain was detected once. This sample was included in a study of T cell changes during pregnancy in multiple sclerosis. The ends were cut back, 5 bases at V and 7 bases at J, with 29 bases in the middle. Germline values: CDR1 GTSNPN, CDR2 SVGIG (reference sequence). This CDR3 is 17 amino acids long. Profiling relied on immunoSEQ multiplex PCR, and the TCRdb table lists in-frame clones only, not all of them. The table has just under 65,000 clones, roughly 96% seen once. The sample here was CD8+ T cells from peripheral blood mononuclear cells, taken after pregnancy. This chain uses TRBV30 with TRBJ1-2; no reliable D call. The source is a female donor with multiple sclerosis, enrolled in a pregnancy study. The CDR3 DNA reads TGTGCCTGGGGTTGTTTGGTCAACGCCCCTTCGGACTGTGGCTACACCTTC. Translating gives CAWGCLVNAPSDCGYTF.